This T cell receptor beta chain was retrieved from a study of cytomegalovirus exposure and HLA in healthy donors (dated by TCRdb to between 2016 and 2019). For the wider study: A later analysis indicated that the 130 or so validation repertoires were generated on the platform also employed for the roughly 730 repertoires of the first cohort. The study aimed to test whether signatures of past pathogen exposure could be identified by cataloging public T cell receptors. Along with the roughly 700-subject first cohort, a separate validation cohort of over a hundred different subjects was used. To predict cytomegalovirus infection status, the study combined high-throughput TCR immunosequencing, statistical association of individual TCRs with disease status, and machine learning. The full study reports these points: While some public TCRs were present in many individuals, most TCR sequences turned up only very rarely across donors. The validation cohort had no HLA typing available for a later analysis, so co-occurrence within that cohort was assessed over all 120 or so repertoires. A few of the identified cytomegalovirus-associated TCR beta chains were confirmed in vitro to be specific for cytomegalovirus antigens. In the study, about 150 TCR beta chains were listed as associated with cytomegalovirus. The classifier was reported to diagnose cytomegalovirus status with high specificity and sensitivity in both the original cohort and the validation cohort. The authors suggested that the approach could potentially be generalized to other disease states and immunological phenotypes. Subsequent analysis determined that TCRs grouped into clusters in the first cohort also showed a tendency toward co-occurrence across the roughly 130 validation repertoires, and approximately 93% of cluster scores exceeded 0.

Separate from the approximately 670-subject first cohort, the validation cohort of about 130 subjects was the group to which the donors belonged. Library method: the immunoSEQ multiplex PCR assay. The study's own analysis went as follows. To diagnose cytomegalovirus status from the catalog of TCR beta chain sequences, a statistical classification framework was built. The clones in this table, taken by TCRdb from immuneACCESS, are in-frame only. Not every clone is retained; where verified, under half of the shortfall comes from an unresolved V gene, and the cause of the rest is unknown. V and J calls and clone size are as listed in that table; D and trimming were resolved from the DNA. In this sample the table shows approximately 70,000 clones, around 94% of which occur a single time. The ten largest clones take up approximately 3% of the sample. This clone was detected only a few times. Its antigen specificity is not known. Nothing much larger sits one base from this clone, and base qualities are not available.

Spanning cysteine to phenylalanine, the CDR3 consists of 14 amino acids. Left in the record is the CDR3 DNA by itself, 42 bases read in frame from the first base. CDR1 and CDR2, looked up from the germline V gene (reference sequence), are PRHDT and FYEKMQ. V is clipped by 5 bases and J by 1 base, and the sequence between their germline boundaries is 11 bases long. This clonotype originated in a woman aged 18-35 years in good health and CMV-seropositive. The rearrangement combines TRBV13 with TRBJ1-1, with the D gene not confidently named. Sequenced input: PBMCs. The CDR3 sequence is CASSLRRENTEAFF. The DNA sequence reads TGTGCCAGCAGCCTGAGAAGAGAGAACACTGAAGCTTTCTTT. Outside the CDR3, residues come from the reference TRBV13 and TRBJ1-1 proteins, so the full variable domain is: AAGVIQSPRHLIKEKRETATLKCYPIPRHDTVYWYQQGPGQDPQFLISFYEKMQSDKGSIPDRFSAQQFSDYHSELNMSSLELGDSALYFCASSLRRENTEAFFGQGTRLTVV.